The present T cell receptor beta chain was sequenced within a study of T cells in Graves' hyperthyroidism and ophthalmopathy. This clonotype came up many times. Germline lookup yields CDR1 MNHEY and CDR2 SMNVEV (reference sequence). The CDR3 covers 12 residues. V was cut by 6 bases and J by 3 bases, with 5 bases left in between. RNA transcripts yielded amplified TCR beta CDR3 regions. The TCR CDR3 was amplified in a first-round RT-PCR using the HTBI primer set. MiXCR, applied by TCRdb to the multiplex PCR reads, yields one record per CDR3 protein. The data contain 400,000 to 450,000 distinct CDR3 sequences, 14% to 15% of them seen just once; the ten biggest clones take up roughly 13%.

Sequences were obtained from blood. The receptor comes from a man between 18 and 29 years old with Graves' ophthalmopathy. This chain joins TRBV27 and TRBJ2-2; no definite D call. The CDR3 coding sequence is TGTGCCAGCAGGGGTGACACCGGGGAGCTGTTTTTT. Protein product: CASRGDTGELFF.